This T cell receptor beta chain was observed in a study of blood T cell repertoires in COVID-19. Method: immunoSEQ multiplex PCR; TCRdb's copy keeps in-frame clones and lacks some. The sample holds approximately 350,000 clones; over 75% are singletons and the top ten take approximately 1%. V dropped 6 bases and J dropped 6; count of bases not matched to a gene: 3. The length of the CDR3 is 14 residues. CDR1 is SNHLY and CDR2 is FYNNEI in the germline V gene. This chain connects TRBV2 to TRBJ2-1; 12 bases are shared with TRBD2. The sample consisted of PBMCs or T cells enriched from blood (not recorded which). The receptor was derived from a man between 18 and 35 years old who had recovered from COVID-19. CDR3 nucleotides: TGTGCCAGCAGAGGACTAGCGGGGCCCAATGAGCAGTTCTTC. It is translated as CASRGLAGPNEQFF.